The clone carrying this T cell receptor (beta chain) was observed once. Antigen: not known. The germline V gene has CDR1 SGHNT and CDR2 YYREEE (reference sequence). The V end lost 4 bases, the J end lost 1 base, and 8 bases lay between the germline ends. The CDR3 totals 13 residues. This specimen belongs to a study of cytomegalovirus exposure and HLA in healthy donors. As for the study in general: In an earlier analysis, around 100 million unique TCR beta sequences were found from some 200 million T cells. Broader study findings: For most TCR sequences rarity was the rule, although some public TCRs occurred in many donors.

Researchers ran the PCR with 60 Vbeta and 13 Jbeta primers. Profiling relied on immunoSEQ multiplex PCR, and the TCRdb table lists in-frame clones only, not all of them. The table includes 60,000 to 75,000 clones, 65% to 80% detected once. V is TRBV5-4 and J is TRBJ2-5; tentatively, D is TRBD1 (6 bases). Material for sequencing was PBMCs. This clonotype originated in a young woman in good health and CMV-seronegative. CDR3 region: CASSGRGQETQYF. The CDR3 coding sequence is TGTGCCAGCAGCGGCAGGGGCCAAGAGACCCAGTACTTC.